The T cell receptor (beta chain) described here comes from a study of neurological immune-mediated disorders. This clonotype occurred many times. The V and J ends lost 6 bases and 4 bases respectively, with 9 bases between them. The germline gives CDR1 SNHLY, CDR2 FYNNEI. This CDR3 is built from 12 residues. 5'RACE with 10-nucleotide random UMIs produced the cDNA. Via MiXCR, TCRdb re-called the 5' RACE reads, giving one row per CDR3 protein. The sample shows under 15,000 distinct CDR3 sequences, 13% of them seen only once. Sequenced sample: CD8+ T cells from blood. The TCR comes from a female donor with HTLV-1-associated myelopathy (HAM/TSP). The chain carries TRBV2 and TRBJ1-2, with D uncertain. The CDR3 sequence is CASSSLFYGYTF. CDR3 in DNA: TGTGCCAGCAGCTCCCTTTTCTATGGCTACACCTTC. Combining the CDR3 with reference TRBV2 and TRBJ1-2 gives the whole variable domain EPEVTQTPSHQVTQMGQEVILRCVPISNHLYFYWYRQILGQKVEFLVSFYNNEISEKSEIFDDQFSVERPDGSNFTLKIRSTKLEDSAMYFCASSSLFYGYTFGSGTRLTVV.